This entry lists 30 T cell receptor beta chains sequenced from one sample in a study of T cells in Graves' hyperthyroidism and ophthalmopathy. Using RNA transcripts as the source, TCR beta CDR3 regions were amplified. The study used the HTBI primer set for a first-round RT-PCR of the TCR CDR3. TCRdb independently ran MiXCR on the multiplex PCR reads; one entry per CDR3 protein. The table has hundreds of thousands of distinct CDR3 sequences, roughly 24% seen once. Sample: blood. These receptors came from a woman in her twenties or thirties with Graves' ophthalmopathy.

J is TRBJ1-6 and V is TRBV28; a possible D gene is TRBD1 (5 bases). The CDR3 sequence is 14 residues long. Germline-derived CDR1 and CDR2 are MDHEN and SYDVKM. With 2 bases removed from V and 7 bases from J, the gap between germline ends came to 9 bases. This chain's CDR3 is CASSLPGHNSPLHF. DNA for the CDR3: TGTGCCAGCAGTTTACCAGGGCACAATTCACCCCTCCACTTT. Supplemented by reference TRBV28 and TRBJ1-6, the full variable domain reads DVKVTQSSRYLVKRTGEKVFLECVQDMDHENMFWYRQDPGLGLRLIYFSYDVKMKEKGDIPEGYSVSREKKERFSLILESASTNQTSMYLCASSLPGHNSPLHFGNGTRLTVT.

This clonotype has at least ten counts. J is TRBJ2-5 and V is TRBV6-1, with a weak D call TRBD1 (7 bases). Trimming took off 8 bases at V and 1 base at J, with 14 bases between the two ends. The CDR3 extends over 14 amino acids. Germline V lookup: CDR1 MNHNS, CDR2 SASEGT. CDR3 coding DNA: TGTGCCAGCTCGGGGGACAGCCGCCAAGAGACCCAGTACTTC. Residues: CASSGDSRQETQYF.

This clonotype appeared a few times. The chain has TRBV2 and TRBJ1-2, with TRBD1 matching over 7 bases. V was clipped by 3 bases and J by 1 base; unmatched bases: 8. From germline, CDR1 is SNHLY and CDR2 FYNNEI. This CDR3 is built from 16 residues. CDR3 amino acids: CASSDHRGVGNYGYTF. The CDR3 DNA reads as TGTGCCAGCAGTGACCACAGGGGAGTAGGTAACTATGGCTACACCTTC.

V usage is TRBV20-1 and J usage is TRBJ1-2; tentative D call: TRBD1 (6 bases). This CDR3 is 15 amino acids long. The germline V gene has CDR1 DFQATT and CDR2 SNEGSKA (reference sequence). Between the trimmed V and J ends, which lost 0 bases and 4 bases, there was a span of 15 bases. This chain's CDR3 is CSARDLGGRRYGYTF. CDR3 in DNA: TGCAGTGCTAGAGATCTCGGGGGGCGCCGCTATGGCTACACCTTC.

Note on this clonotype: A clone one base away is much larger, so this may be a read error. The rearrangement links TRBV6-4 to TRBJ1-3; TRBD1 matches 7 bases. With V trimmed by 5 bases and J by 0 bases, 7 bases remained unmatched. Per the germline V gene, CDR1 is MRHNA and CDR2 is SNTAGT. This CDR3 contains 16 residues. The CDR3 DNA reads as TGTGCCAGCAGTATCTACAGGGGATACTCTGGAAACACCATATATTTT. Encoded protein: CASSIYRGYSGNTIYF.

This clonotype was seen at least ten times. This chain uses TRBV5-1 with TRBJ1-3; no reliable D call. V was cut by 0 bases and J by 2 bases, with 12 bases left in between. There are 16 residues in the CDR3. CDR1 and CDR2 from the germline V gene are SGHRS and YFSETQ. The CDR3 bases are TGCGCCAGCAGCTTGGCCCAGGCGGAGGCTGGAAACACCATATATTTT. It translates to CASSLAQAEAGNTIYF.

This chain uses TRBV12-3 or TRBV12-4 with TRBJ1-1, with 8 nucleotides matching TRBD1. J lost 4 bases, V lost 8 bases, and 9 bases had no gene match. The CDR3 extends over 14 amino acids. The CDR3 sequence is CASCTGGYRTEAFF. The CDR3 DNA follows: TGTGCCAGCTGTACAGGGGGTTATCGCACTGAAGCTTTCTTT.

This clonotype was counted between two and nine times. This could be a read error, since a much larger clone is one nucleotide away. The CDR3 does not end in the conserved phenylalanine or tryptophan, so this is likely a read error. The chain links TRBV7-3 to TRBJ1-2; D is undetermined. Germline V CDR1 and CDR2: SGHTA, FQGTGA. Between the trimmed V and J ends, which lost 3 bases and 2 bases, there was a span of 7 bases. The CDR3 is 13 residues long. Here the CDR3 reads CASSFDLNYGYTY. Written as DNA, the CDR3 is TGTGCCAGCAGCTTCGACCTCAACTATGGCTACACCTAC.

This clonotype was found once. The chain has TRBV27 and TRBJ1-2, with D possibly TRBD1 on 5 matching bases. Trimming pared 6 bases from V and 2 bases from J, leaving 19 bases between. The CDR3 sequence is 16 residues long. The V gene's germline CDR1 is MNHEY and CDR2 SMNVEV (reference sequence). The CDR3: CASRTLGQGGNYGYTF. Here the CDR3 DNA reads TGTGCCAGCAGGACCTTGGGGCAGGGAGGCAACTATGGCTACACCTTC.

As for this clonotype: A read error is possible here, since a much larger clone lies one base away. The chain combines TRBV12-5 with TRBJ2-5; 7 bases match TRBD2. This CDR3 contains 16 residues. Germline-derived CDR1 and CDR2 are LGHNT and FRNRAP. The DNA of the CDR3 is TGTGCTATTGGTTTATCGAGCGGGACCTACCAAGAGACCCAGTACTTC. Protein sequence: CAIGLSSGTYQETQYF.

This clonotype was seen many times. The chain joins TRBV6-2 or TRBV6-3 to TRBJ1-1; the D is unclear. The CDR3 is 13 amino acids. Trimming cost V 3 bases and J 1 base, with 6 bases left between them. CDR1 is MNHEY, CDR2 SVGEGT, per germline. The CDR3 sequence is CASSYIGNTEAFF. The CDR3 coding sequence is TGTGCCAGCAGTTATATAGGGAACACTGAAGCTTTCTTT.

The chain has TRBV7-8 and TRBJ1-5; D is undetermined. V was clipped by 5 bases and J by 9 bases, with 20 bases between them. The CDR3 is 15 amino acids. Germline loops: CDR1 SGHVS, CDR2 FQNEAQ. In DNA form, the CDR3 reads TGTGCCAGCAGCACCGGAAGGAACCGCTGGGGGCCCCAGCATTTT. As protein: CASSTGRNRWGPQHF.

Remarks on this clonotype: This may come from a read error, since a much larger clone is one base off. This CDR3 is missing its conserved last phenylalanine or tryptophan, likely due to a read error. This chain connects TRBV29-1 to TRBJ2-7; 7 bases are shared with TRBD1. The CDR3 runs 15 residues. The ends lost 6 bases at V and 0 bases at J; junction bases unmatched: 11. CDR1 and CDR2 (germline): SQVTM, ANQGSEA. CDR3 sequence reads: CSVGLRDSSSYEQYL. The CDR3 DNA reads TGCAGCGTCGGCCTCCGGGACAGCTCCTCCTACGAGCAGTACCTC.

V usage is TRBV5-1 and J usage is TRBJ1-2, with D possibly TRBD1 on 6 matching bases. The CDR3 sequence is 14 residues long. Per germline, CDR1 SGHRS and CDR2 YFSETQ. V was cut by 4 bases and J by 5 bases, with 15 bases left in between. CDR3 DNA sequence: TGCGCCAGCAGCGCCATGGACAGACCTTATGGCTACACCTTC. Translating gives CASSAMDRPYGYTF.

This clonotype was detected ten times or more. The chain combines TRBV28 with TRBJ1-2, with 9 bases identical to TRBD1. Trimming removed 5 bases from V and 3 bases from J; junction bases left unmatched: 10. The CDR3 sequence is 16 residues long. The germline V gene encodes CDR1 MDHEN and CDR2 SYDVKM. CDR3 DNA: TGTGCCAGCAGTATTCCTTGGACAGGGGCGGACTATGGCTACACCTTC. This sequence encodes CASSIPWTGADYGYTF.

The J gene is TRBJ2-7, the V gene TRBV7-6; D uncertain. The CDR3 length is 14 residues. Germline V gives CDR1 SGHVS, CDR2 FNYEAQ. Trimming removed 0 bases at V and 2 bases at J, with 8 bases between. The CDR3 DNA reads TGTGCCAGCAGCTTAGCGATAGGGCCCTACGAGCAGTACTTC. This gives the protein CASSLAIGPYEQYF.

V gene TRBV5-4 combines with J gene TRBJ1-1; no definite D call. The germline CDR1 and CDR2 sequences are SGHNT and YYREEE (reference sequence). The CDR3 is made up of 14 amino acids. V was pared by 4 bases and J by 2 bases, with 12 bases between. The CDR3 region is CASSRAADNTEAFF. The CDR3 nucleotides are TGTGCCAGCAGCCGTGCCGCAGATAACACTGAAGCTTTCTTT.

Concerning this clonotype: A much larger clone differs from this one at a single base, so this may be a read error. This chain connects TRBV5-1 to TRBJ2-7; D gene ambiguous. Trimming removed 0 bases from V and 3 bases from J, with 13 bases in between. This CDR3 is 15 amino acids long. Germline CDR1 and CDR2: SGHRS and YFSETQ. CDR3 sequence: CASSLVQGPNYEQYF. CDR3 coding DNA: TGCGCCAGCAGCTTGGTTCAAGGCCCCAACTACGAGCAGTACTTC.

The chain links TRBV14 to TRBJ1-5, with D hard to call. Trimming stripped 0 bases from V and 11 bases from J, with 11 bases between. The germline V gene encodes CDR1 SGHDN and CDR2 FVKESK. The CDR3 loop spans 13 amino acids. This CDR3 is CASSQEGSPTQHF. The CDR3 DNA follows: TGTGCCAGCAGCCAAGAAGGGTCCCCCACCCAGCATTTT. Based on the CDR3 plus reference TRBV14 and TRBJ1-5, the full variable domain is EAGVTQFPSHSVIEKGQTVTLRCDPISGHDNLYWYRRVMGKEIKFLLHFVKESKQDESGMPNNRFLAERTGGTYSTLKVQPAELEDSGVYFCASSQEGSPTQHFGDGTRLSIL.

Regarding this clonotype: One junction end does not reproduce the germline sequence, and a read error may be involved. This chain links TRBV28 with TRBJ2-2; D might be TRBD1 (5 bases). Per the germline V gene, CDR1 is MDHEN and CDR2 is SYDVKM. There are 13 residues in the CDR3. The CDR3: CASSPLDTVELFF. The CDR3 DNA reads TGTGCCAGCAGTCCCTTGGACACCGTGGAGCTGTTTTTT.

This clonotype was seen ten or more times. The chain uses TRBV19 and TRBJ1-5, with 7 bases that match TRBD1. V shed 5 bases and J 5 bases; nucleotides not matched to a gene: 12. The CDR3 contains 16 residues. Germline V gene lookup returns CDR1 LNHDA and CDR2 SQIVND (reference sequence). The CDR3 reads CASSAPGQLLYQPQHF. The CDR3 DNA reads as TGTGCCAGTAGTGCACCGGGACAGCTATTGTATCAGCCCCAGCATTTT.

This clonotype has ten or more counts. V is TRBV2 and J is TRBJ2-7; TRBD2 agrees at 10 bases. In germline, CDR1 is SNHLY, CDR2 FYNNEI. V gave up 6 bases and J gave up 1 base; unmatched junction bases: 3. The CDR3 runs to 14 residues. Here the CDR3 DNA reads TGTGCCAGCAGGCGGACTAGCGGATCCTACGAGCAGTACTTC. Translated: CASRRTSGSYEQYF.

V is TRBV19 and J is TRBJ1-3; 7 nucleotides align to TRBD1. There are 14 residues in the CDR3. V trimming: 9 bases; J trimming: 6 bases; junction bases outside the gene matches: 11. The germline V gene encodes CDR1 LNHDA and CDR2 SQIVND (reference sequence). The chain's CDR3 is CASHRQGSPNTIYF. The CDR3 DNA is TGTGCCAGCCACAGACAGGGAAGTCCAAACACCATATATTTT. Using reference TRBV19 and TRBJ1-3 for the parts outside the CDR3, the full variable domain is DGGITQSPKYLFRKEGQNVTLSCEQNLNHDAMYWYRQDPGQGLRLIYYSQIVNDFQKGDIAEGYSVSREKKESFPLTVTSAQKNPTAFYLCASHRQGSPNTIYFGEGSWLTVV.

This clonotype came up many times. The chain links TRBV20-1 to TRBJ2-6; 9 bases are a match to TRBD2. The CDR3 has 17 residues. After removal of 3 bases from V and 0 bases from J, the junction contained 6 bases not matched to a gene. Germline CDR1 and CDR2: DFQATT and SNEGSKA (reference sequence). The CDR3 here is CSASSGLAPSGANVLTF. CDR3 nucleotides: TGCAGTGCTAGCTCGGGACTAGCACCCTCTGGGGCCAACGTCCTGACTTTC.

This clonotype was recorded many times. The CDR3 region has the DNA TGCAGTGCGACCGTACCCTCAAGGAACACTGAAGCTTTCTTT. It specifies CSATVPSRNTEAFF. The rearrangement uses TRBV20-1 and TRBJ1-1, with D hard to call. Germline CDR1 DFQATT, CDR2 SNEGSKA (reference sequence). The CDR3 covers 14 residues. Trimming removed 6 bases at V and 1 base at J, with 15 bases between.

This clonotype showed up many times. The chain combines TRBV20-1 with TRBJ2-7; D unclear. The CDR3 is 14 amino acids. V lost 5 bases and J lost 3, with 17 bases in between. CDR1 and CDR2 (germline): DFQATT, SNEGSKA (reference sequence). CDR3 sequence reads: CSASGGGSNYEQYF. The CDR3 DNA reads as TGCAGTGCTTCGGGTGGTGGCAGTAACTACGAGCAGTACTTC.

This clonotype appeared many times. V is TRBV20-1 and J is TRBJ1-6; 8 bases match TRBD1. The length of the CDR3 is 15 residues. The germline V gene encodes CDR1 DFQATT and CDR2 SNEGSKA (reference sequence). V dropped 1 base and J dropped 8; count of bases not matched to a gene: 7. The CDR3 nucleotides are TGCAGTGCTAGAGTCGGGACAGGCCGTGATTCACCCCTCCACTTT. It specifies CSARVGTGRDSPLHF.

This clonotype was recorded a few times. The conserved final phenylalanine or tryptophan is absent from the CDR3, which likely points to a read error. The limits of the CDR3 on the DNA are not certain, so only TCRdb's listed CDR3 is given. The V and J genes are TRBV6-1 and TRBJ2-2; the table gives TRBD1 as D, unverified against the DNA. Germline loops: CDR1 MNHNS, CDR2 SASEGT. The CDR3 extends over 14 residues, inclusive of both ends. CDR3 in amino acids: CASTLSGQAGELLL.

This clonotype has at least ten counts. V and J are TRBV18 and TRBJ1-2; no firm D call. V gave up 0 bases and J gave up 1 base, with 9 bases separating them. The CDR3 covers 15 residues. CDR1 is KGHSH and CDR2 is LQKENI in the germline V gene. CDR3 sequence (DNA): TGTGCCAGCTCACCACCAGCCTCCCATAACTATGGCTACACCTTC. This encodes CASSPPASHNYGYTF. Full variable domain (rest looked up from reference TRBV18 and TRBJ1-2): NAGVMQNPRHLVRRRGQEARLRCSPMKGHSHVYWYRQLPEEGLKFMVYLQKENIIDESGMPKERFSAEFPKEGPSILRIQQVVRGDSAAYFCASSPPASHNYGYTFGSGTRLTVV.

Ten or more counts support this clonotype. The J gene is TRBJ2-7, the V gene TRBV19, with a tentative D call TRBD2 (5 bases). Germline CDR1 LNHDA, CDR2 SQIVND (reference sequence). Trimming took off 6 bases at V and 7 bases at J, with 19 bases between the two ends. The CDR3 spans 14 residues. CDR3 DNA: TGTGCCAGTAGCTCCCAGGATGTGACGGGGGAGCAGTACTTC. Translating it yields CASSSQDVTGEQYF.